This T cell receptor (beta chain) was retrieved from a study of cytomegalovirus exposure and HLA in healthy donors. The germline gives CDR1 MGHRA, CDR2 YSYEKL. Trimming left V 0 bases short and J 5 bases short, with 17 bases between. This CDR3 has 17 amino acids. This clone is a singleton in its sample. Its antigen is still unknown. Overall study results and limits: One later analysis reportedly identified an Asian-associated ancestry cluster that showed fewer N-insertions than the roughly 600-donor mean. Cytomegalovirus association was listed for about 170 TCR beta chains. Among immune exposure information, only CMV serostatus was available.

Both 60 Vbeta primers and 13 Jbeta primers went into the PCR. Method: immunoSEQ multiplex PCR; TCRdb's copy keeps in-frame clones and lacks some. The top ten clones hold under 1.1% of a sample with about 160,000 clones, roughly 83% of them seen once. This receptor was identified in a man under 40 in good health and CMV-seronegative. Sequenced sample: PBMCs. The J gene is TRBJ2-1, the V gene TRBV4-1; weak D call: TRBD2 (5 bases). The CDR3 is CASSQEFWGSANNEQFF. The CDR3 DNA is TGCGCCAGCAGCCAAGAATTTTGGGGTAGCGCAAACAATGAGCAGTTCTTC.